The 10 T cell receptor beta chains below come from one sample, sequenced in a study of spatial heterogeneity in lung cancer. The time point was: sample taken at primary tumor resection. Whole RNA, isolated from tumor, nontumor lung or frozen PBMC, was sequenced without prior sorting. In TCRdb, the 5' RACE reads were re-called with MiXCR into one record per CDR3 protein. The repertoire holds some 70,000 distinct CDR3 sequences, with about an eighth as singletons. The input for sequencing was PBMCs, taken at surgery. The receptors originated from a male donor with early-stage non-small cell lung cancer.

There are many counts of this clonotype. The V gene is TRBV9, the J gene TRBJ1-3, with D hard to call. Germline CDR1 SGDLS, CDR2 YYNGEE. V shed 0 bases and J shed 0 bases, with 7 bases lying between them. The CDR3 has 15 amino acids. The chain's CDR3 is CASSVELSSGNTIYF. DNA for the CDR3: TGTGCCAGCAGCGTAGAGCTAAGCTCTGGAAACACCATATATTTT.

This clonotype was detected many times. The chain is built from TRBV4-2 and TRBJ2-1; 10 nucleotides line up with TRBD1. CDR1 and CDR2 (germline): LGHNA, YNFKEQ. CDR3 size: 16 residues. After removal of 4 bases from V and 6 bases from J, the junction contained 9 bases not matched to a gene. The CDR3 DNA reads as TGTGCCAGCAGCCGCCCCGCGGGGACAGGGGTCAATGAGCAGTTCTTC. It is translated as CASSRPAGTGVNEQFF.

This clonotype has at least ten counts. The CDR3 is CASSLAGAGANVLTF. The CDR3, as DNA: TGTGCCAGCAGCTTAGCGGGAGCTGGGGCCAACGTCCTGACTTTC. The rearrangement joins TRBV11-3 to TRBJ2-6; D is possibly TRBD2 (6 bases). Per the germline V gene, CDR1 is SGHNT and CDR2 is YENEEA. This CDR3 spans 15 amino acids. The V gene lost 1 base and the J gene lost 2 bases, with 6 bases spanning the gap.

This clonotype showed up many times. CDR3: CSGGWGGDTQYF. CDR3 DNA sequence: TGCAGCGGGGGATGGGGAGGGGATACGCAGTATTTT. The chain employs TRBV29-1 and TRBJ2-3; the match to TRBD2 covers 7 bases. Germline CDR1 and CDR2: SQVTM and ANQGSEA. The CDR3 consists of 12 residues. J was trimmed by 6 bases and V by 7 bases; bases with no gene match: 7.

The genes are TRBV11-2 and TRBJ1-4, with TRBD1 as a possible D gene (6 bases). CDR3 length equals 13 residues. The germline CDR1 and CDR2 sequences are SGHAT and FQNNGV. The V end lost 5 bases, the J end lost 8 bases, and 12 bases lay between the germline ends. CDR3 bases: TGTGCCAGCAGCGTCGGCGGACAGGAAAAACTGTTTTTT. Residues: CASSVGGQEKLFF.

V usage is TRBV7-2 and J usage is TRBJ2-5; TRBD2 might be the D (5 bases). Germline V gene data show CDR1 as SGHTA and CDR2 as FQGNSA. CDR3 length: 13 amino acids. The V gene lost 4 bases and the J gene lost 4 bases, with 10 bases spanning the gap. The CDR3 sequence is CASSSPGRETQYF. The CDR3 bases are TGTGCCAGCAGCTCGCCGGGGAGAGAGACCCAGTACTTC.

V and J are TRBV4-2 and TRBJ1-1; D gene ambiguous. Trimming removed 3 bases from V and 0 bases from J, with 11 bases in between. Germline V gene data show CDR1 as LGHNA and CDR2 as YNFKEQ. The CDR3 totals 15 residues. CDR3 nucleotides: TGTGCCAGCAGCCATTCACAGATCATGAACACTGAAGCTTTCTTT. Translation: CASSHSQIMNTEAFF.

The table lists this clonotype with many counts. The J gene is TRBJ2-7, the V gene TRBV21-1. TRBV21-1 is termed a pseudogene. This CDR3 spans 12 amino acids. CDR3 protein: CASSISSYEQYF. The CDR3 DNA sequence: TGTGCCAGCAGCATCAGCTCCTACGAGCAGTACTTC.

The sample holds a few counts of this clonotype. The V and J genes are TRBV20-1 and TRBJ1-2; 8 bases agree with TRBD1. CDR1 is DFQATT and CDR2 is SNEGSKA in the germline V gene (reference sequence). The V gene end was trimmed by 5 bases and the J gene end by 8 bases; junction bases not matched to a gene: 7. The CDR3 totals 12 residues. Written as DNA, the CDR3 is TGCAGTGCTGCCGGACAGGGACGAGGCTACACCTTC. Its translation: CSAAGQGRGYTF.

On this clonotype itself: A much larger clone differs by one base, so this may be a read error. The chain recombines TRBV27 with TRBJ2-3; 12 positions agree with TRBD2. Germline lookup yields CDR1 MNHEY and CDR2 SMNVEV (reference sequence). The V gene end was trimmed by 2 bases and the J gene end by 5 bases; junction bases not matched to a gene: 8. The CDR3 is 17 amino acids. The CDR3 DNA reads TGTGCCAGCAGTTTACCGCCGACTAGCGGGAGATTAGATACGCAGTATTTT. Protein: CASSLPPTSGRLDTQYF.